This entry describes one T cell receptor (beta chain). This entry is derived from a study of T-cell memory formation after mild COVID-19. TCRdb reanalysed the 5' RACE reads using MiXCR and keeps one entry per CDR3 protein. The table includes 350,000 or so distinct CDR3 sequences, approximately 13% detected once. The CDR3 runs 14 residues. V was cut by 3 bases and J by 4 bases, with 12 bases left in between. Germline V gene sequence: CDR1 LNHNV, CDR2 YYDKDF (reference sequence). This chain uses TRBV15 with TRBJ1-1, with D maybe TRBD1 (5 bases). The sequence was obtained from a man aged 18-30 years who had mild COVID-19 (a few samples of this study predate the infection). Cell type and time point are not known. Sequencing used PBMCs or a T cell subset sorted from them (not recorded which). CDR3 bases: TGTGCCACCAGCAGGAGGGGCGAAGGCACTGAAGCTTTCTTT. Its translation: CATSRRGEGTEAFF.